The 3 T cell receptor beta chains below come from one sample, sequenced in a study of PD-1 blockade in classical Hodgkin lymphoma. Measured with immunoSEQ multiplex PCR; TCRdb has only the in-frame clones, and not every one. The data hold roughly 77,000 clones, with over 85% observed a single time. Time point noted: newly diagnosed, previously untreated cHL patient sample. Input material: peripheral blood mononuclear cells (PBMCs). These receptor sequences come from a human donor with classical Hodgkin lymphoma.

This clone has a single count. V gene TRBV10-3 combines with J gene TRBJ2-1; 9 bases agree with TRBD2. The CDR3 is 16 residues long. J gave up 3 bases and V 0 bases, and 3 bases lay outside the gene matches. CDR1 and CDR2 from the germline V gene are ENHRY and SYGVKD. This chain's CDR3 is CAISESIAGVYNEQFF. CDR3 nucleotides: TGTGCCATCAGTGAGTCTATAGCGGGAGTCTACAATGAGCAGTTCTTC.

This rearrangement joins TRBV6-1 to TRBJ1-5; D may be TRBD1 (6 bases). The V gene lost 6 bases and the J gene lost 5 bases, with 17 bases spanning the gap. The CDR3 is 15 residues long. Per germline, CDR1 MNHNS and CDR2 SASEGT. CDR3 protein: CASRSGAVIYQPQHF. Here the CDR3 DNA reads TGTGCCAGCAGATCAGGGGCGGTAATATATCAGCCCCAGCATTTT.

V usage is TRBV10-3 and J usage is TRBJ2-2; 7 bases align to TRBD1. CDR3 length equals 14 residues. The germline V gene encodes CDR1 ENHRY and CDR2 SYGVKD. Trimming at V came to 6 bases and at J to 2 bases, leaving 3 bases not matched to a gene. CDR3 coding DNA: TGTGCCATCAGGGGGACAGCTAACACCGGGGAGCTGTTTTTT. Protein sequence: CAIRGTANTGELFF.